This T cell receptor beta chain was recorded in a study of memory CD4+ T cells and cytomegalovirus serostatus. The sort gate was single viable CD3+CD4+CD8-CD45RO+ cells for memory CD4+ T cells. Trimming at V came to 2 bases and at J to 7 bases, leaving 5 bases not matched to a gene. Germline CDR1 MNHEY, CDR2 SMNVEV (reference sequence). The CDR3 has 16 amino acids. Profiling relied on immunoSEQ multiplex PCR, and the TCRdb table lists in-frame clones only, not all of them. The sample lists roughly 64,000 clones, more than 70% occurring once. This receptor was taken from an adult in good health and CMV-seronegative. The sample consisted of memory CD4+ T cells from blood. This chain connects TRBV27 to TRBJ2-1, with TRBD2 matching 13 bases. CDR3 amino acids: CASSLQLAGGRNEQFF. Written as DNA, the CDR3 is TGTGCCAGCAGTTTACAACTAGCGGGAGGGAGGAATGAGCAGTTCTTC.